This is a list of T cell receptor beta chains from one sample in a study of tumor and adjacent non-tumor tissue in lung cancer. TCRdb re-analysed the multiplex PCR reads in MiXCR, keeping a single row per CDR3 protein. The sample shows approximately 62,000 distinct CDR3 sequences, roughly 60% of them seen only once. Sample: distant non-tumor lung tissue. These receptors came from a man aged 65 to 79 with non-small cell lung cancer. CDR3s include the opening cysteine and the closing phenylalanine or tryptophan. Each record gives: clone size, J gene, D gene, V gene, CDR3 DNA, CDR3 protein. D genes are given only for firm matches. Some rows mark clone size as missing; the rest say once, few, many or name a class of expanded clone.

abundance: few; j_gene: TRBJ2-1; d_gene: TRBD2; v_gene: TRBV7-8; CDR3nt: TGTGCCAGCAGCCCCCTGACTAGCGGGAGAGTAAGCAATGAGCAGTTTTTC; CDR3aa: CASSPLTSGRVSNEQFF
abundance: .; j_gene: TRBJ2-2; d_gene: .; v_gene: TRBV11-1; CDR3nt: TGTACCAGCAGCGGGCGCACAGGGAGAGAAGGCGCCGGGGAGCTGTTTTTT; CDR3aa: CTSSGRTGREGAGELFF
abundance: few; j_gene: TRBJ1-4; d_gene: TRBD1; v_gene: TRBV20-1; CDR3nt: TGCAGTGCTAAACCACAGGGGGCGAGTAATGAAAAACTGTTTTTT; CDR3aa: CSAKPQGASNEKLFF
abundance: .; j_gene: TRBJ2-2; d_gene: TRBD2; v_gene: TRBV12-3/TRBV12-4; CDR3nt: TGTGCCAGCACTTTCGGGGCGGGAGGGGGGACCGGGGAGCTGTTTTTT; CDR3aa: CASTFGAGGGTGELFF
abundance: many; j_gene: TRBJ2-3; d_gene: TRBD1; v_gene: TRBV11-1; CDR3nt: TGTGCCAGCGGCCAAGACAGGGGGCGAGCAGATACGCAGTATTTT; CDR3aa: CASGQDRGRADTQYF
abundance: few; j_gene: TRBJ2-3; d_gene: TRBD2; v_gene: TRBV28; CDR3nt: TGTGCCAGCAGGAAGCGGGGGCCCACAGATACGCAGTATTTT; CDR3aa: CASRKRGPTDTQYF
abundance: .; j_gene: TRBJ2-1; d_gene: .; v_gene: TRBV20-1; CDR3nt: TGCAGTGCTAGAACCCTGACAGATTTCGACAATGAGCAGTTCTTC; CDR3aa: CSARTLTDFDNEQFF
abundance: .; j_gene: TRBJ2-2; d_gene: .; v_gene: TRBV10-3; CDR3nt: TGTGCCATCAGTGGACAGGATGGGGGCACCGAGGAGCTGTTTTTT; CDR3aa: CAISGQDGGTEELFF
abundance: .; j_gene: TRBJ2-1; d_gene: .; v_gene: TRBV29-1; CDR3nt: TGCAGCGTTGACGATAGGGGGGGAGGGCGCCCAAATGACCAGTTCTTT; CDR3aa: CSVDDRGGGRPNDQFF
abundance: .; j_gene: TRBJ1-6; d_gene: .; v_gene: TRBV4-1; CDR3nt: TGCTCCAGCAGCCTAACCCGGACAGCGAATTCACCCATCCACTTT; CDR3aa: CSSSLTRTANSPIHF
abundance: many; j_gene: TRBJ2-7; d_gene: .; v_gene: TRBV4-2; CDR3nt: TGTGCCAGCAGCCAAGATGGGCGTGGGCTACAAACCTACGAGCAGTACTTC; CDR3aa: CASSQDGRGLQTYEQYF
abundance: once; j_gene: TRBJ2-7; d_gene: TRBD2; v_gene: TRBV11-1; CDR3nt: TGTACCAGCAACTTAGGACTAGCGAGCTCCTACAAGCAGTACTTC; CDR3aa: CTSNLGLASSYKQYF
abundance: .; j_gene: TRBJ2-1; d_gene: .; v_gene: TRBV27; CDR3nt: TGTGCCAGCAGGGGACTCCCGGGACTGAGCAACAATGAGCAGTTCTTC; CDR3aa: CASRGLPGLSNNEQFF
abundance: many; j_gene: TRBJ2-3; d_gene: .; v_gene: TRBV5-4; CDR3nt: TGTGCCAGCGGGCGCGGAAACACAGATACGCAGTATTTT; CDR3aa: CASGRGNTDTQYF
abundance: .; j_gene: TRBJ2-4; d_gene: .; v_gene: TRBV12-3/TRBV12-4; CDR3nt: TGTGCCAGCAGAGGTCCTTTCACGGGGTCCAAAAGCATTCAGTACTTC; CDR3aa: CASRGPFTGSKSIQYF
abundance: .; j_gene: TRBJ2-3; d_gene: TRBD1; v_gene: TRBV4-1; CDR3nt: TGCGCCAGCAGCCAACGGGACAGGGGCATAGATGCACAGTATTTT; CDR3aa: CASSQRDRGIDAQYF
abundance: .; j_gene: TRBJ2-7; d_gene: .; v_gene: TRBV20-1; CDR3nt: TGCAGTGCTAGTCGGGCACGGCGGTGGGTCGCCTACGAGCAGCACTTC; CDR3aa: CSASRARRWVAYEQHF
abundance: .; j_gene: TRBJ2-1; d_gene: .; v_gene: TRBV6-1; CDR3nt: TGTGCCAGCAGTAAAGACAGCTGTTCCTACAATGAGCAGTTCTTC; CDR3aa: CASSKDSCSYNEQFF
abundance: .; j_gene: TRBJ1-1; d_gene: TRBD1; v_gene: TRBV11-2; CDR3nt: TGTGACAGCAGTTCTACAGGGGGGGCCAACACTGAAGCTTTCTTT; CDR3aa: CDSSSTGGANTEAFF
abundance: .; j_gene: TRBJ1-4; d_gene: .; v_gene: TRBV30; CDR3nt: TGTGCCTGGAGTAAAAGCGGTCGGGAAAAACTGTTTTTT; CDR3aa: CAWSKSGREKLFF
abundance: many; j_gene: TRBJ2-4; d_gene: .; v_gene: TRBV20-1; CDR3nt: TGCAGTGCTAGAGCCGTTACCCCGCGACAGGACACCAGCCTAGCCAAAAACATTCAGTACTTC; CDR3aa: CSARAVTPRQDTSLAKNIQYF
abundance: few; j_gene: TRBJ2-1; d_gene: .; v_gene: TRBV29-1; CDR3nt: TGCAGCGTTGCCCTTCTGGCTCCTGAGCAGTTCTTC; CDR3aa: CSVALLAPEQFF
abundance: many; j_gene: TRBJ2-5; d_gene: TRBD1; v_gene: TRBV28; CDR3nt: TGTGCCAGCAGGCCCCGGACAGGGAAAGAGACCCAGTACTTC; CDR3aa: CASRPRTGKETQYF
abundance: .; j_gene: TRBJ2-5; d_gene: .; v_gene: TRBV19; CDR3nt: TGTGGCAGTAGGCAAGCGGGAGAGACCCAGTACTTC; CDR3aa: CGSRQAGETQYF
abundance: .; j_gene: TRBJ1-2; d_gene: TRBD1; v_gene: TRBV29-1; CDR3nt: TGCGGCGCCGATCCCTCCAGGACAGGGGGAGATGGCTACACCTTC; CDR3aa: CGADPSRTGGDGYTF
abundance: .; j_gene: TRBJ1-1; d_gene: .; v_gene: TRBV20-1; CDR3nt: TGCAGTGCTAGAGGGAGAGGTTGGGTCACTGAAACTTTCTTT; CDR3aa: CSARGRGWVTETFF
abundance: many; j_gene: TRBJ2-2; d_gene: .; v_gene: TRBV29-1; CDR3nt: TGCAGCGTTGATATACAACACACCGGGGAGCTGTTTTTT; CDR3aa: CSVDIQHTGELFF
abundance: .; j_gene: TRBJ2-7; d_gene: .; v_gene: TRBV11-2; CDR3nt: TGTACCAGCAGCTTAGGAGACAGAAACTACGAGCTCTACTTC; CDR3aa: CTSSLGDRNYELYF
abundance: .; j_gene: TRBJ2-7; d_gene: .; v_gene: TRBV12-3/TRBV12-4; CDR3nt: TGTGTCAGCGGCGGACGGGAGTCAATTTACGTGCAGTACTTC; CDR3aa: CVSGGRESIYVQYF
abundance: .; j_gene: TRBJ2-2; d_gene: .; v_gene: TRBV6-1; CDR3nt: TGTGCCAGCAGTCATTCACAGGGTTCAGATACCGGGGAGCTGTTTTTT; CDR3aa: CASSHSQGSDTGELFF
abundance: .; j_gene: TRBJ1-2; d_gene: .; v_gene: TRBV6-1; CDR3nt: TGTGCCACTAGTGAAGGAATAACTAACTATGGCTACACCTTC; CDR3aa: CATSEGITNYGYTF
abundance: .; j_gene: TRBJ2-3; d_gene: .; v_gene: TRBV28; CDR3nt: TGTGCCAGCATTACGGGGGGCGGATCAGATACGCAGTATTTT; CDR3aa: CASITGGGSDTQYF
abundance: .; j_gene: TRBJ2-2; d_gene: .; v_gene: TRBV11-2; CDR3nt: TGTGCCAGCAGCTTAGTACCGAGGGCGAACACCGGGGAGCTGTTCTTT; CDR3aa: CASSLVPRANTGELFF
abundance: many; j_gene: TRBJ2-5; d_gene: TRBD2; v_gene: TRBV5-6; CDR3nt: TGTGCCAGCAGCTTGTCAGCGGGGAAGAAGACCCAGTACTTC; CDR3aa: CASSLSAGKKTQYF
abundance: many; j_gene: TRBJ1-5; d_gene: .; v_gene: TRBV6-6; CDR3nt: TGTGCCAGCAGTTACTCGGGATCGGCCGGACCCTCCATCAGCAATCAGCCCCAGCATTTT; CDR3aa: CASSYSGSAGPSISNQPQHF
abundance: once; j_gene: TRBJ2-6; d_gene: TRBD1; v_gene: TRBV6-1; CDR3nt: TGTGTCAGCTGGGCAGGGGGCTCTGGGGCCAACGTCCTGACTTTC; CDR3aa: CVSWAGGSGANVLTF
abundance: .; j_gene: TRBJ2-7; d_gene: TRBD1; v_gene: TRBV10-3; CDR3nt: TGTGCCGTCAGTGAGTCGGAACAGGGGATGAACGAGGAGTACTTC; CDR3aa: CAVSESEQGMNEEYF
abundance: .; j_gene: TRBJ2-1; d_gene: .; v_gene: TRBV11-1; CDR3nt: TGTGCCAGCGGCTTGACGGGACACTACAGTGAGCAGTTCTTC; CDR3aa: CASGLTGHYSEQFF
abundance: .; j_gene: TRBJ2-2; d_gene: .; v_gene: TRBV6-5; CDR3nt: TGTGTCAGTGTGGGGGGTCCCGGGGAACTGTTTTTT; CDR3aa: CVSVGGPGELFF
abundance: .; j_gene: TRBJ2-7; d_gene: TRBD1; v_gene: TRBV28; CDR3nt: TGTGCCAGCGGTCCCTTCGACAGGGGGTCGCCCGGGCAGTACTTC; CDR3aa: CASGPFDRGSPGQYF
abundance: .; j_gene: TRBJ1-6; d_gene: .; v_gene: TRBV7-9; CDR3nt: TGTGCCAGCAGCTTAGCGTTGGGGAATTCACCCCTCCACTTT; CDR3aa: CASSLALGNSPLHF
abundance: many; j_gene: TRBJ2-2; d_gene: .; v_gene: TRBV12-3/TRBV12-4; CDR3nt: TGTGCCAGCGGAAAGGTGGCGAACACCGGGGAGCTGTTTTTT; CDR3aa: CASGKVANTGELFF
abundance: few; j_gene: TRBJ2-3; d_gene: .; v_gene: TRBV25-1; CDR3nt: TGTGCCAGCAGTATGAGGGGCGGGGCAACAGATACGCAGTATTTT; CDR3aa: CASSMRGGATDTQYF
abundance: .; j_gene: TRBJ2-5; d_gene: TRBD2; v_gene: TRBV23-1; CDR3nt: TGCGCCAGCAGTCAATCCGGGACTAGCCGCCGCGGGGAGACCCAGTACTTC; CDR3aa: CASSQSGTSRRGETQYF
abundance: .; j_gene: TRBJ2-3; d_gene: .; v_gene: TRBV11-2; CDR3nt: TGTGCCAGCGGCTCAGGGACTCTTGCAGATGCGCAGTATTTT; CDR3aa: CASGSGTLADAQYF
abundance: many; j_gene: TRBJ1-4; d_gene: .; v_gene: TRBV11-2; CDR3nt: TGTGCCAGCAGCCCGGGGGTCGAAAAACTGTTTTTT; CDR3aa: CASSPGVEKLFF
abundance: .; j_gene: TRBJ2-2; d_gene: TRBD2; v_gene: TRBV19; CDR3nt: TGTGCCAGTGGAACAGCGGGGGGGTACACCGGGGTGCTGTTTTTT; CDR3aa: CASGTAGGYTGVLFF
abundance: many; j_gene: TRBJ1-4; d_gene: .; v_gene: TRBV29-1; CDR3nt: TGCAGCGTGACAGGCAGCAATGAAAAACTGTTTTTT; CDR3aa: CSVTGSNEKLFF
abundance: .; j_gene: TRBJ2-1; d_gene: .; v_gene: TRBV11-2; CDR3nt: TGTGCCAGCAGCGCAGACTACAATGGGCAGTTCTTC; CDR3aa: CASSADYNGQFF
abundance: .; j_gene: TRBJ2-7; d_gene: TRBD2; v_gene: TRBV9; CDR3nt: TGTGCCAGCAGCGCAGGGACTAGCGGGGGTCACGAGCAGTACTTC; CDR3aa: CASSAGTSGGHEQYF
abundance: .; j_gene: TRBJ1-2; d_gene: .; v_gene: TRBV12-3/TRBV12-4; CDR3nt: TGTGCCGGCAGTTTCAATGGGGGCGCGAACTATGGCTACACCTTC; CDR3aa: CAGSFNGGANYGYTF
abundance: .; j_gene: TRBJ2-1; d_gene: .; v_gene: TRBV29-1; CDR3nt: TGCAGCCTCCGGGGAAACTACGATGAGCAGCTCTTC; CDR3aa: CSLRGNYDEQLF
abundance: .; j_gene: TRBJ2-3; d_gene: .; v_gene: TRBV7-9; CDR3nt: TGTGCCAGCAGCTTCAAGGACTACACAGATACGCAGTATTTT; CDR3aa: CASSFKDYTDTQYF
abundance: .; j_gene: TRBJ2-7; d_gene: TRBD2; v_gene: TRBV7-9; CDR3nt: TGTGCCAGCAGCTTGGGAGTAGCGGGGGAGAAGATGGACGAGCAGTACTTC; CDR3aa: CASSLGVAGEKMDEQYF